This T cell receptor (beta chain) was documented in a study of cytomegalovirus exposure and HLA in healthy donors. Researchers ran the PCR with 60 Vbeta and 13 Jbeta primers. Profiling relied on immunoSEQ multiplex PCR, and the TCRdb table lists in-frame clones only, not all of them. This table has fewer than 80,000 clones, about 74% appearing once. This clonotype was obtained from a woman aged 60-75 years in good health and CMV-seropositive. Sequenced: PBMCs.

The DNA of the CDR3 is TGTGCTAGTGGTTTGTTGAGCAATGAGCAGTTCTTC. Protein product: CASGLLSNEQFF. The V call is TRBV12-5, the J call TRBJ2-1, with D uncertain. The V gene lost 2 bases and the J gene lost 6 bases, with 5 bases spanning the gap. CDR1 is LGHNT and CDR2 is FRNRAP in the germline V gene. The CDR3 runs to 12 residues.